This TCR beta chain is drawn from a study of post-analysis software for immune sequencing data. In the study overall: The patients showed relapsing-remitting, secondary progressive and progressive-relapsing multiple sclerosis courses.

V lost 5 bases and J lost 6, with 14 bases in between. The CDR3 is made up of 15 amino acids. Germline V gene data show CDR1 as SGHTA and CDR2 as FQGNSA. Study-wide results and limits: Among a few TRBV segments more frequent in patients than controls were TRBV5-6, TRBV5-1 and TRBV20-1.

Points on this clonotype: Its antigen is as yet unknown.

Unique molecular identifiers were carried by the TCR beta cDNA libraries. Each CDR3 protein is one row after TCRdb ran MiXCR on the PCR reads. The data show fewer than 850,000 distinct CDR3 sequences, less than 35% seen once. The source of this sequence is a girl between 10 and 17 years old with multiple sclerosis. The chain links TRBV7-2 to TRBJ1-6, with D possibly TRBD1 on 5 matching bases. Sequenced material: blood. CDR3 protein: CASSVSGPTNSPLHF. CDR3 coding DNA: TGTGCCAGCAGCGTATCGGGACCTACTAATTCACCCCTCCACTTT.